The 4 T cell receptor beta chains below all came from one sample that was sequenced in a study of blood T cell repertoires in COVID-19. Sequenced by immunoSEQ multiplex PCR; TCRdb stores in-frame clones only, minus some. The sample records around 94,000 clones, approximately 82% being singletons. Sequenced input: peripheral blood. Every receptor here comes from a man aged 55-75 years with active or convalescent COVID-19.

CDR3 nucleotide sequence: TGTGCCACCAGCAGGGACAGGGGACCCTACGAGCAGTACGTC. It is translated as CATSRDRGPYEQYV. The chain recombines TRBV15 with TRBJ2-7; 9 bases are shared with TRBD1. Germline CDR1 is LNHNV and CDR2 is YYDKDF (reference sequence). The CDR3 extends over 14 amino acids. V trimming: 3 bases; J trimming: 2 bases; junction bases outside the gene matches: 2.

The CDR3 DNA is TGTGCCAGCAGCCCGGGACTAGCGATGGGGGAGCTGTTTTTT. Residues: CASSPGLAMGELFF. The chain employs TRBV3-1 (or the pseudogene TRBV3-2) and TRBJ2-2; 10 bases line up with TRBD2. The J segment lost 8 bases and the V segment lost 4 bases, leaving 4 bases of the junction unmatched. Germline-derived CDR1 and CDR2 are LGHDT and YNNKEL (reference sequence). The CDR3 length is 14 residues.

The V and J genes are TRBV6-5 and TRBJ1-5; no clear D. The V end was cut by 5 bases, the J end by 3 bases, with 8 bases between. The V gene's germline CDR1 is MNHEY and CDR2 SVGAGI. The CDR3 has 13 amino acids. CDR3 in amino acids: CASSTTFNQPQHF. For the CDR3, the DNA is TGTGCCAGCAGTACGACATTCAATCAGCCCCAGCATTTT.

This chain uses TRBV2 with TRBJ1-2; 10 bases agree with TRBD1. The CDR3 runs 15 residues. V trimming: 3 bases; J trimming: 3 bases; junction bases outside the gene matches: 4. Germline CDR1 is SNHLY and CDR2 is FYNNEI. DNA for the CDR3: TGTGCCAGCAGTGAGCGGACAGGGGGGCACTATGGCTACACCTTC. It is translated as CASSERTGGHYGYTF.